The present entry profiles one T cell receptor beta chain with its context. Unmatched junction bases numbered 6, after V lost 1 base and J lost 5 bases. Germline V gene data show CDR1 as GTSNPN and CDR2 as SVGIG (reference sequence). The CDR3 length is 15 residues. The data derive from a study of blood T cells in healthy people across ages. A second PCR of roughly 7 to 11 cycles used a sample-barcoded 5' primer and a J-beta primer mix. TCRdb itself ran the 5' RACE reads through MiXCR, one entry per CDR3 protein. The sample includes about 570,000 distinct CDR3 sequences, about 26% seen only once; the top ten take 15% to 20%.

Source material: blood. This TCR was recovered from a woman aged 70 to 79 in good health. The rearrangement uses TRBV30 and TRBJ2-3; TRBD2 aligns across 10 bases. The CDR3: CAWSEPSGGGDTQYF. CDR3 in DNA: TGTGCCTGGAGTGAGCCTAGCGGGGGAGGAGATACGCAGTATTTT. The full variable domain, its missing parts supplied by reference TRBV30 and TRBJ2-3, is SQTIHQWPATLVQPVGSPLSLECTVEGTSNPNLYWYRQAAGRGLQLLFYSVGIGQISSEVPQNLSASRPQDRQFILSSKKLLLSDSGFYLCAWSEPSGGGDTQYFGPGTRLTVL.